This T cell receptor beta chain emerged from a study of graft-versus-host responses after intestinal transplantation. Study background: Isolated intestinal, liver-intestinal, or multivisceral transplants were what recipients had. Once they had received anti-thymocyte globulin induction, all recipients took tacrolimus and steroids for two to three years.

Of note for this clone: Its specificity is not known.

Germline V gives CDR1 MNHEY, CDR2 SMNVEV (reference sequence). Trimming removed 5 bases from V and 4 bases from J, with 17 bases in between. The length of the CDR3 is 15 residues. Whole-study results and caveats: Within the allografts of patients who had graft-donor T cell macrochimerism, graft-versus-host to host-versus-graft clonal ratios were high.

Method: immunoSEQ multiplex PCR; TCRdb's copy keeps in-frame clones and lacks some. The repertoire holds about 110,000 clones, 85% to 95% seen once, with around 0.49% in the top ten. The source of this sequence is a human donor who received an intestinal transplant. The sample was unstimulated CD8+ T cells sorted from spleen or lymph node cells, taken before intestinal transplant. This chain joins TRBV27 and TRBJ1-2; possibly TRBD1 for D (5 bases). CDR3 bases: TGTGCCAGCAGTCCATCGGGGAGGACACGCTATGGCTACACCTTC. This encodes CASSPSGRTRYGYTF.